These T cell receptor beta chains were read from a single sample in a study of OX40 agonist ivuxolimab in advanced cancers. TCRdb keeps only in-frame clones here, not all; method: immunoSEQ multiplex PCR. This table holds 80,000 or so clones, 75% to 90% found once. The sample consisted of CD4+ or CD8+ T cells sorted from blood, taken in a trial of the OX40 agonist ivuxolimab. These receptors came from an adult with an advanced solid tumor such as melanoma, head and neck, liver or kidney cancer. The CDR3 runs from the conserved cysteine through the conserved F or W. D genes are given only for firm matches. For some rows the clone size is stated as once, few or many, or as a class when expanded; others skip it.

clone size	D gene	V gene	CDR3 length	J gene	CDR3 protein	CDR3 DNA
-	TRBD1	TRBV9	15	TRBJ1-2	CASSRVDREGYGYTF	TGTGCCAGCAGCAGAGTCGACAGGGAAGGATATGGCTACACCTTC
-	-	TRBV19	13	TRBJ1-1	CASSMPDGYEAFF	TGTGCCAGTAGTATGCCCGACGGGTATGAAGCTTTCTTT
-	TRBD2	TRBV7-1	17	TRBJ2-3	CASSLVAGGPDTDTQYF	TGTGCCAGCAGCTTAGTGGCGGGGGGGCCTGACACAGATACGCAGTATTTT
-	-	TRBV28	16	TRBJ1-5	CAILSSRGWDNQPQHF	TGTGCCATCTTATCGTCGAGGGGTTGGGACAATCAGCCCCAGCATTTT
-	-	TRBV2	16	TRBJ1-3	CASSEQGTASGNTIYF	TGTGCCAGCAGTGAACAAGGCACCGCTTCTGGAAACACCATATATTTT
-	-	TRBV5-4	17	TRBJ1-1	CASSLGSPLDLNTEAFF	TGTGCCAGCAGCTTGGGTAGTCCCCTAGACCTGAACACTGAAGCTTTCTTT
-	-	TRBV5-4	15	TRBJ2-3	CASSIPGRIADTQYF	TGTGCCAGCAGCATCCCGGGGCGGATCGCAGATACGCAGTATTTT
many	-	TRBV6-5	14	TRBJ2-7	CASSYSQGRYEQYF	TGTGCCAGCAGTTACTCTCAGGGAAGGTACGAGCAGTACTTC
-	TRBD1	TRBV2	15	TRBJ1-2	CASSGGQGANYGYTF	TGTGCCAGCAGTGGAGGGCAGGGGGCAAATTATGGCTACACCTTC
-	TRBD1	TRBV29-1	13	TRBJ2-7	CSALQGFMDEQYF	TGCAGCGCTCTACAGGGGTTCATGGACGAGCAGTACTTC
-	-	TRBV7-9	14	TRBJ1-4	CASSRTGANEKLFF	TGTGCCAGCAGCCGGACGGGAGCTAATGAAAAACTGTTTTTT
-	-	TRBV5-6	13	TRBJ2-2	CASSLVETGELFF	TGTGCCAGCAGCTTGGTCGAAACCGGGGAGCTGTTTTTT
-	TRBD1	TRBV19	15	TRBJ1-5	CASSIWEGAGQPQHF	TGTGCCAGTAGTATATGGGAGGGGGCAGGTCAGCCCCAGCATTTT
once	TRBD1	TRBV4-3	16	TRBJ1-1	CASSQDLGTVVTEAFF	TGCGCCAGCAGCCAAGATCTGGGGACAGTGGTCACTGAAGCTTTCTTT
-	-	TRBV18	16	TRBJ1-3	CASSPAQADSGNTIYF	TGTGCCAGCTCACCGGCACAGGCCGACTCTGGAAACACCATATATTTT
-	-	TRBV10-3	13	TRBJ2-3	CAISEPGTYTQYF	TGTGCCATCAGTGAGCCGGGGACGTATACGCAGTATTTT
-	TRBD2	TRBV11-2	15	TRBJ2-1	CASSPHSGGDSEQFF	TGTGCCAGCAGCCCGCATAGCGGGGGGGATAGTGAGCAGTTCTTC
-	-	TRBV5-1	16	TRBJ1-1	CASSLAIETVNTEAFF	TGCGCCAGCAGCTTGGCCATCGAGACGGTGAACACTGAAGCTTTCTTT
-	-	TRBV9	14	TRBJ1-6	CASSVGRDNSPLHF	TGTGCCAGCAGCGTGGGACGGGATAATTCACCCCTCCACTTT
-	-	TRBV11-1	16	TRBJ2-3	CASSLNGLESTDTQYF	TGTGCCAGCAGCTTAAACGGGCTAGAGAGCACAGATACGCAGTATTTT
-	TRBD1	TRBV19	16	TRBJ1-4	CASSRGQGATNEKLFF	TGTGCCAGTAGTCGCGGACAGGGGGCAACTAATGAAAAACTGTTTTTT
-	-	TRBV7-8	15	TRBJ1-4	CASSPWDVGNEKLFF	TGTGCCAGCAGCCCCTGGGACGTGGGTAATGAAAAACTGTTTTTT
-	-	TRBV28	13	TRBJ2-2	CASLRGDTGELFF	TGTGCCAGCCTGAGGGGAGACACCGGGGAGCTGTTTTTT
-	TRBD1	TRBV5-1	15	TRBJ2-7	CASSLDTGESYEQYF	TGCGCCAGCAGCTTGGACACAGGGGAATCCTACGAGCAGTACTTC
-	-	TRBV19	16	TRBJ2-2	CASSMFRGLYAGELFF	TGTGCCAGTAGTATGTTTAGAGGGTTATACGCCGGGGAGCTGTTTTTT
-	-	TRBV28	14	TRBJ1-2	CASTQVRTVYGYTF	TGTGCCAGCACCCAAGTAAGGACAGTCTATGGCTACACCTTC